This passage covers 8 T cell receptor beta chains from one sample sequenced in a study of cytomegalovirus exposure and HLA in healthy donors. Using immunoSEQ multiplex PCR, the repertoire was profiled, and TCRdb retains in-frame clones only, with some absent. The data contain about 280,000 clones, 88% of them singletons. Material for sequencing was PBMCs. The receptors derive from a woman aged 18-29 years in good health and CMV-seronegative.

The chain joins TRBV6-5 to TRBJ1-3, with D unresolved. The CDR3 has 14 residues. Germline-derived CDR1 and CDR2 are MNHEY and SVGAGI. The germline V and J ends were trimmed by 0 bases and 3 bases, with 6 bases remaining between them. DNA for the CDR3: TGTGCCAGCAGTTACTCGAGAAGTGGAAACACCATATATTTT. Protein: CASSYSRSGNTIYF.

J is TRBJ2-1 and V is TRBV4-3; 8 nucleotides agree with TRBD2. Germline assignment: CDR1 LGHNA and CDR2 YSLEER. The CDR3 has 17 residues. Germline trimming cut 0 bases from V and 0 bases from J; bases unmatched to any gene: 4. This chain's CDR3 is CASSQDHSGSSYNEQFF. The DNA of the CDR3 is TGCGCCAGCAGCCAAGACCACAGCGGGAGCTCCTACAATGAGCAGTTCTTC.

V usage is TRBV2 and J usage is TRBJ2-7, with 9 bases that match TRBD1. The germline V gene has CDR1 SNHLY and CDR2 FYNNEI. J gave up 4 bases and V 1 base, and 8 bases lay outside the gene matches. The CDR3 runs to 16 residues. The CDR3: CASSEGPTGQGYEQYF. In DNA, the CDR3 is TGTGCCAGCAGTGAAGGACCGACGGGACAGGGTTACGAGCAGTACTTC. Based on the CDR3 plus reference TRBV2 and TRBJ2-7, the full variable domain is EPEVTQTPSHQVTQMGQEVILRCVPISNHLYFYWYRQILGQKVEFLVSFYNNEISEKSEIFDDQFSVERPDGSNFTLKIRSTKLEDSAMYFCASSEGPTGQGYEQYFGPGTRLTVT.

V and J are TRBV5-8 and TRBJ2-1; TRBD2 might be the D (6 bases). This CDR3 is built from 16 residues. Germline V gene data show CDR1 as SGHTS and CDR2 as YDEGEE. V lost 7 bases and J 8 bases, leaving 25 bases between the germline ends. The CDR3 here is CASVRAGLAPTDEQFF. In DNA, the CDR3 is TGTGCCAGCGTTCGTGCTGGGCTAGCGCCCACTGATGAGCAGTTCTTC.

The rearrangement uses TRBV9 and TRBJ1-1; TRBD1 agrees at 9 bases. The CDR3 totals 13 residues. Germline V gene lookup returns CDR1 SGDLS and CDR2 YYNGEE. Trimming took 2 bases from V and 6 from J; bases not matched to a gene: 2. The DNA of the CDR3 is TGTGCCAGCAGCGTCCGACAGGGGGCTGAAGCTTTCTTT. Encoded protein: CASSVRQGAEAFF.

The V gene is TRBV7-2, the J gene TRBJ1-2; 7 bases map to TRBD1. The trim removed 0 bases at V and 8 bases at J, leaving 12 bases unmatched. Germline CDR1 and CDR2: SGHTA and FQGNSA. The CDR3 runs to 16 residues. The CDR3 protein is CASSLAVRQGWGGYTF. CDR3 DNA sequence: TGTGCCAGCAGCTTAGCGGTTAGACAGGGATGGGGGGGCTACACCTTC. The full variable domain, completed using reference TRBV7-2 and TRBJ1-2, is GAGVSQSPSNKVTEKGKDVELRCDPISGHTALYWYRQSLGQGLEFLIYFQGNSAPDKSGLPSDRFSAERTGGSVSTLTIQRTQQEDSAVYLCASSLAVRQGWGGYTFGSGTRLTVV.

This clone has a handful of counts. The gene calls are TRBV7-9 and TRBJ2-3; 8 bases agree with TRBD2. The CDR3 runs to 16 residues. The V segment lost 8 bases and the J segment 0 bases; nucleotides outside the gene matches: 10. Per the germline V gene, CDR1 is SEHNR and CDR2 is FQNEAQ (reference sequence). CDR3 region: CASGVIIAGSTDTQYF. CDR3 coding DNA: TGTGCCAGCGGGGTGATCATAGCGGGAAGCACAGATACGCAGTATTTT.

V and J are TRBV27 and TRBJ1-1, with D maybe TRBD1 (6 bases). Germline lookup yields CDR1 MNHEY and CDR2 SMNVEV (reference sequence). Deletions cut 2 bases from V and 1 base from J, with 14 bases between. This CDR3 region has 16 residues. The CDR3 sequence is CASSLRYRVRNTEAFF. The CDR3 coding sequence is TGTGCCAGCAGTTTACGATACAGGGTTAGGAACACTGAAGCTTTCTTT.